These 20 T cell receptor beta chains were all obtained from the same sample, sequenced in a study of T-cell memory formation after mild COVID-19. TCRdb ran MiXCR on the 5' RACE reads and lists one entry per CDR3 protein. The data show roughly 550,000 distinct CDR3 sequences, with about a fifth seen just once and under 15% held by the top ten. Source material: PBMCs or a T cell subset sorted from them (not recorded which). Receptors originate from an adult woman who had mild COVID-19 (a few samples of this study predate the infection). Cell type and time point are not known.

J is TRBJ2-7 and V is TRBV9; maybe TRBD2 (6 bases). The germline CDR1 and CDR2 sequences are SGDLS and YYNGEE. There are 14 residues in the CDR3. Trimming removed 0 bases from V and 3 bases from J, with 10 bases in between. The CDR3: CASSVGGEFYEQYF. CDR3 coding DNA: TGTGCCAGCAGCGTAGGCGGGGAGTTCTACGAGCAGTACTTC.

The chain employs TRBV12-3 or TRBV12-4 and TRBJ1-2; no clear D gene. This CDR3 is 13 amino acids long. Deletions cut 4 bases from V and 4 bases from J, with 10 bases between. The CDR3 is CASSWSDRYGYTF. The CDR3 coding sequence is TGTGCCAGCAGTTGGTCAGACCGCTATGGCTACACCTTC.

This clonotype was detected a few times. The chain is built from TRBV9 and TRBJ1-3; D gene unclear. V was cut by 0 bases and J by 4 bases, with 11 bases left in between. CDR3 length: 15 residues. Germline CDR1 is SGDLS and CDR2 is YYNGEE. This CDR3 is CASSVATAVGNTIYF. The CDR3 DNA reads as TGTGCCAGCAGCGTAGCTACGGCAGTCGGAAACACCATATATTTT.

This chain uses TRBV15 with TRBJ2-3; weak D call: TRBD2 (6 bases). Germline assignment: CDR1 LNHNV and CDR2 YYDKDF (reference sequence). Trimming removed 0 bases from V and 3 bases from J, with 13 bases in between. This CDR3 has 16 residues. As DNA, the CDR3 is TGTGCCACCAGCAGAGAGGGGTGGGGAGGAACAGATACGCAGTATTTT. Translated, it gives CATSREGWGGTDTQYF. Full variable domain (rest looked up from reference TRBV15 and TRBJ2-3): DAMVIQNPRYQVTQFGKPVTLSCSQTLNHNVMYWYQQKSSQAPKLLFHYYDKDFNNEADTPDNFQSRRPNTSFCFLDIRSPGLGDTAMYLCATSREGWGGTDTQYFGPGTRLTVL.

The chain combines TRBV7-2 with TRBJ2-1, with D perhaps TRBD2 (5 bases). The CDR3 consists of 14 residues. CDR1 and CDR2 from the germline V gene are SGHTA and FQGNSA. Trimming removed 5 bases at V and 8 bases at J, with 16 bases between. This chain's CDR3 is CASSRRTLTDEQFF. In DNA, the CDR3 is TGTGCCAGCAGCCGCAGGACTCTCACCGATGAGCAGTTCTTC.

This clonotype was counted between two and nine times. V gene TRBV4-2 combines with J gene TRBJ1-2; the D gene is possibly TRBD1 (5 bases). V gave up 1 base and J gave up 9 bases, with 15 bases separating them. The CDR3 extends over 14 amino acids. The germline V gene has CDR1 LGHNA and CDR2 YNFKEQ. The chain's CDR3 is CASSQGGQSTSYTF. The CDR3 DNA is TGTGCCAGCAGCCAAGGGGGCCAGTCTACTAGCTACACCTTC.

V is TRBV3-1 and J is TRBJ2-3, with 7 bases that match TRBD2. Trimming at V came to 1 base and at J to 1 base, leaving 8 bases not matched to a gene. Germline V CDR1 and CDR2: LGHDT, YNNKEL (reference sequence). The CDR3 totals 17 residues. The CDR3 reads CASSQGNRAGRTDTQYF. The DNA of the CDR3 is TGTGCCAGCAGCCAAGGAAATCGAGCGGGACGCACAGATACGCAGTATTTT.

V usage is TRBV14 and J usage is TRBJ2-3; D remains unclear. From germline, CDR1 is SGHDN and CDR2 FVKESK. The ends were cut back, 4 bases at V and 6 bases at J, with 8 bases in the middle. The CDR3 contains 12 residues. The CDR3 spells CASSPRVDTQYF. The CDR3 nucleotides read TGTGCCAGCAGCCCCCGCGTGGATACGCAGTATTTT.

This clonotype was seen more than once but under ten times. The genes are TRBV27 and TRBJ1-2, with a tentative D call TRBD1 (5 bases). CDR3 length: 15 amino acids. Germline CDR1 reads MNHEY; CDR2 reads SMNVEV (reference sequence). Trimming shortened V by 4 bases and J by 9 bases, and 21 bases separated the two germline ends. DNA of the CDR3: TGTGCCAGCAGTTCCAACAGGATACTATGGGAGAGCTACACCTTC. Translating gives CASSSNRILWESYTF.

The chain has TRBV12-3 or TRBV12-4 and TRBJ2-1, with D perhaps TRBD2 (5 bases). The CDR3 extends over 12 amino acids. V lost 3 bases and J lost 10, with 10 bases in between. The CDR3 is CASSLEVLEQFF. The CDR3 DNA reads as TGTGCCAGCAGTTTGGAGGTGTTAGAGCAGTTCTTC.

The chain links TRBV5-1 to TRBJ1-5; no clear D gene. Per germline, CDR1 SGHRS and CDR2 YFSETQ. Trimming cost V 1 base and J 11 bases, with 16 bases left between them. The CDR3 totals 14 residues. The DNA for the CDR3 is TGCGCCAGCAGCTTGTCCGGACCGGCGGGGACCCAGCATTTT. Encoded protein: CASSLSGPAGTQHF. The whole variable domain, filled in from reference TRBV5-1 and TRBJ1-5, reads KAGVTQTPRYLIKTRGQQVTLSCSPISGHRSVSWYQQTPGQGLQFLFEYFSETQRNKGNFPGRFSGRQFSNSRSEMNVSTLELGDSALYLCASSLSGPAGTQHFGDGTRLSIL.

The chain couples TRBV6-6 to TRBJ2-5; TRBD2 matches at 9 bases. The CDR3 is made up of 14 amino acids. In germline, CDR1 is MNHNY, CDR2 SVGAGI (reference sequence). With V trimmed by 8 bases and J by 1 base, 5 bases remained unmatched. The CDR3 nucleotides are TGTGCCAGCGTGGCTAGCGGGGCCCAAGAGACCCAGTACTTC. Translated, it gives CASVASGAQETQYF.

The CDR3 DNA reads TGTGCCTGGAGTGACGGAGGACTAGCCGTTGAGCAGTTCTTC. It specifies CAWSDGGLAVEQFF. The V and J genes are TRBV30 and TRBJ2-1, with TRBD2 matching over 8 bases. Per the germline V gene, CDR1 is GTSNPN and CDR2 is SVGIG (reference sequence). The ends lost 1 base at V and 9 bases at J; junction bases unmatched: 8. The CDR3 sequence is 14 residues long.

The V and J genes are TRBV30 and TRBJ1-1, with a weak D call TRBD1 (5 bases). Germline assignment: CDR1 GTSNPN and CDR2 SVGIG (reference sequence). The CDR3 extends over 13 amino acids. The V end was cut by 5 bases, the J end by 0 bases, with 10 bases between. DNA for the CDR3: TGTGCCTGGGGGGGTACGGTGAACACTGAAGCTTTCTTT. It translates to CAWGGTVNTEAFF.

This clonotype has a count of ten or more. This chain connects TRBV25-1 to TRBJ2-3; D unclear. With 4 bases removed from V and 2 bases from J, the gap between germline ends came to 16 bases. This CDR3 has 16 amino acids. Germline CDR1 is MGHDK and CDR2 is SYGVNS. The CDR3 sequence is CASSGNRATATDTQYF. The CDR3 DNA reads as TGTGCCAGCAGTGGCAATCGGGCCACCGCCACAGATACGCAGTATTTT. Filled out from reference TRBV25-1 and TRBJ2-3, the complete variable domain reads EADIYQTPRYLVIGTGKKITLECSQTMGHDKMYWYQQDPGMELHLIHYSYGVNSTEKGDLSSESTVSRIRTEHFPLTLESARPSHTSQYLCASSGNRATATDTQYFGPGTRLTVL.

This chain joins TRBV20-1 and TRBJ1-1; TRBD1 might be the D (5 bases). The germline V gene has CDR1 DFQATT and CDR2 SNEGSKA (reference sequence). V shed 5 bases and J shed 4 bases, with 11 bases lying between them. The CDR3 is 12 amino acids. In nucleotides, the CDR3 is TGCAGTGCTCCTAGGCAGGGCACTGAAGCTTTCTTT. Encoded protein: CSAPRQGTEAFF.

J is TRBJ1-1 and V is TRBV25-1, with TRBD1 matching 9 bases. V shed 2 bases and J 8 bases; nucleotides not matched to a gene: 12. The germline CDR1 and CDR2 sequences are MGHDK and SYGVNS. This CDR3 is 16 amino acids long. CDR3 loop: CASSETLTGGEQEAFF. CDR3 bases: TGTGCCAGCAGTGAAACTTTGACAGGGGGGGAGCAGGAAGCTTTCTTT.

This clonotype was observed a handful of times. The rearrangement joins TRBV19 to TRBJ2-7; a weak D match, TRBD2 (5 bases). The germline V and J ends were trimmed by 5 bases and 0 bases, with 11 bases remaining between them. The CDR3 contains 14 residues. Germline assignment: CDR1 LNHDA and CDR2 SQIVND (reference sequence). This CDR3 reads CASSRQTTSYEQYF. The CDR3 nucleotides read TGTGCCAGTAGTCGCCAGACTACCTCCTACGAGCAGTACTTC.

The chain couples TRBV24-1 to TRBJ2-2; D is unresolved. V lost 5 bases and J 2 bases, leaving 8 bases between the germline ends. The germline gives CDR1 KGHDR, CDR2 SFDVKD. The CDR3 extends over 14 amino acids. CDR3 residues: CATSGPANTGELFF. CDR3 in DNA: TGTGCCACCAGTGGGCCAGCTAACACCGGGGAGCTGTTTTTT.

This clonotype was seen more than once but under ten times. The V gene is TRBV7-9, the J gene TRBJ2-1; 10 bases are a match to TRBD2. Germline CDR1 reads SEHNR; CDR2 reads FQNEAQ (reference sequence). CDR3 length equals 15 residues. Trimming at V came to 1 base and at J to 5 bases, leaving 2 bases not matched to a gene. Here the CDR3 reads CASSLVLAGDNEQFF. The CDR3 bases are TGTGCCAGCAGCTTAGTCCTAGCGGGGGACAATGAGCAGTTCTTC.